The source of this T cell receptor beta chain is a study of cytomegalovirus exposure and HLA in healthy donors. From germline, CDR1 is SGDLS and CDR2 YYNGEE. The CDR3 is made up of 16 amino acids. V was pared by 0 bases and J by 3 bases, with 0 bases of the junction left unmatched. The PCR ran on 60 Vbeta and 13 Jbeta primers. Assay: immunoSEQ multiplex PCR; the TCRdb copy retains only in-frame clones and omits some. Of about 140,000 clones listed, around three quarters were seen once; the top ten hold about 6.5%. Broader study findings: Association with HLA alleles at 0.05 false discovery rate was found for approximately 18,000 TCR beta sequences in a later analysis. Overall, some 160 TCR beta chains were annotated as cytomegalovirus-associated.

Points on this clone: Its antigen is still unknown.

Regarding donors, all were healthy bone marrow donors. This clonotype was sampled from a man in his forties in good health and CMV-seropositive. The chain recombines TRBV9 with TRBJ2-3, with TRBD2 identical over 14 bases. Sequencing was performed on PBMCs. CDR3 amino acids: CASSVGTSGGTDTQYF. The CDR3 DNA reads as TGTGCCAGCAGCGTAGGGACTAGCGGGGGGACAGATACGCAGTATTTT.